This T cell receptor (beta chain) originates from a study of blood T cell repertoires in COVID-19. This CDR3 region has 15 residues. Germline assignment: CDR1 SGHAT and CDR2 FQNNGV. V lost 7 bases and J lost 3; bases outside the gene matches: 4. Original analysis: Scientists estimated how many nucleated cells there were by amplifying reference gene primers. The protocol was immunoSEQ multiplex PCR, while the TCRdb copy is restricted to in-frame clones and leaves out a portion. Clone size and the V and J calls come from that table; the DNA yielded D and trimming. This table holds roughly 87,000 clones, 70% to 85% found once. The Seattle site enrolled patients during active infection and followed them longitudinally.

This rearrangement joins TRBV11-2 to TRBJ2-1, with 12 bases identical to TRBD2. Sequencing used peripheral blood. This clonotype was sampled from a woman of 80 years or more with COVID-19, enrolled during active disease. For the CDR3, the DNA is TGTGCCAGCACACAACTAGCGGGAGGCTACAATGAGCAGTTCTTC. Its protein product is CASTQLAGGYNEQFF.